This T cell receptor beta chain derives from a study of cytomegalovirus exposure and HLA in healthy donors (dated 2017 in TCRdb). Some background on the complete study: An earlier analysis of roughly 500 of the donors reported about 260 Gb of sequence data and about 120 million unique TCR beta sequences obtained from about 179 million T cells. Roughly 300 gigabases of sequencing data and tens of millions of unique TCR sequences were included in an early release covering 550 to 800 HLA-typed donors. Of the approximately 370 genotyped donors, 81% were placed in the genetic ancestry cluster associated with self-reported Caucasian donors. The aim of the study was to test whether cataloging public T cell receptors could identify signatures of past pathogen exposure. The study profiled the T cell repertoires of more than 500 subjects by immunosequencing and related them to cytomegalovirus serostatus. Along with the roughly 670-subject first cohort, a separate validation cohort of over 90 different subjects was used. The study combined high-throughput TCR immunosequencing, statistical association of individual TCRs with disease status, and machine learning to predict cytomegalovirus infection status. A later analysis re-examined previously published TCR beta repertoires from roughly 720 donors and added high-resolution HLA genotyping to investigate patterns of TCR occurrence. In the later analysis, no new phenotypic data were used to find candidate immune exposures; instead, reliance was placed on TCR beta sequences and their occurrence across donors. In an earlier analysis of about 590 of the donors, high-throughput TCR beta sequencing was used to judge whether each TCR beta V gene segment behaved as functional or pseudogenic. Donor age, sex, ethnicity and CMV serostatus were compiled together with the repertoire data. In a later genetic analysis, genome-wide SNP genotypes for about three fifths of the roughly 670 donors were used, and that subset was treated as a discovery cohort. Every repertoire in the discovery cohort had been generated on one and the same sequencing platform. Class I and class II HLA loci were covered by the typing at four-digit resolution. Typing coverage differed by locus: A, B, C, DRB1 and DQB1 were typed in about 629-640 donors, DQA1 in 500 to 550, DPA1 in around 610, and DPB1 in around 440. A handful of DR-DQ haplotypes were treated as single units for association and clustering because of strong linkage in the cohort. Among almost 400 genotyped donors of the cohort, an average of around 240,000 unique TCR beta nucleotide sequences were sequenced per donor, roughly 20% of them non-productive.

The CDR3, cysteine through phenylalanine, is 15 amino acids long. Only the CDR3 DNA stays, 45 bases, in frame from base 1. The germline V gene (reference sequence) provides CDR1 MNHEY and CDR2 SMNVEV. In regard to this clone: Its binding antigen is unknown. Base qualities are not at hand, and no much larger clone is one base apart.

The research as a whole found: When HLA alleles, especially DR and DQ, strongly co-occurred, attributing TCR associations to individual alleles was difficult. A later genetic analysis associated a missense DCLRE1C variant with V-gene and J-gene trimming of TCR beta chains, and an independent cohort replicated the association. Only TCR beta chains were sequenced in this cohort, and the absence of alpha or paired-chain data limited detectable features. A later analysis found that most CMV-associated TCR beta chains appeared HLA-restricted, with HLA associations seemingly driven largely by CMV exposure. A later analysis found that HLA-associated TCR beta chains were more clonally expanded and had lower generation probabilities than equally common non-associated chains. While some public TCRs were present in many individuals, most TCR sequences turned up only very rarely across donors. An earlier analysis of around 500 of the donors showed that most TCR beta V segments appeared in productive rearrangements either about 90% or about 30% of the time, which broadly matched IMGT annotations. Linkage disequilibrium might explain the correlated functional status among segregating V segments, but an unknown experimental factor could not be excluded. The only immune exposure information available for the cohort was CMV serostatus. A few of the identified cytomegalovirus-associated TCR beta chains were confirmed in vitro to be specific for cytomegalovirus antigens. Some IMGT-functional V segments, including TRBV6-2 and TRBV6-3, could not be distinguished by the 87-base-pair reads and were therefore excluded. According to a later genetic analysis, donors in an Asian-associated ancestry cluster had fewer N-insertions in productive TCRs than the approximately 700-donor mean. A total of 164 TCR beta chains were listed by the study as associated with cytomegalovirus. The authors suggested that the approach could potentially be extended to other disease states and immunological phenotypes. At a false discovery rate of 0.05, a later analysis linked 15,000 to 20,000 TCR beta sequences to specific HLA alleles. Because HLA typing was unavailable for some donors at each locus, only the typed subset was used in association tests. The earlier analysis of approximately 590 of the donors excluded seventeen rarely observed V segments, including chromosome 9 orphons, because counts were too low. A cluster of highly shared sequence variants was judged likely to represent a technical artifact of the sequencing pipeline. The presence/absence analyses assumed that sequencing depth was roughly uniform across donors, and that assumption may not be true. According to a later analysis, parvovirus B19, influenza, CMV and Epstein-Barr virus appeared linked to several top co-occurrence clusters. The classifier was reported to diagnose cytomegalovirus status with high specificity and sensitivity in both the original cohort and the validation cohort. In a later analysis, the rate of TCR association differed among HLA loci, with DRB1 alleles having the most associated TCRs and HLA-C alleles having the fewest. A further reported finding was that TCR beta sequences accurately predicted the HLA-A and HLA-B alleles for most subjects in the first cohort.

The cohort consisted of 666 healthy bone marrow donors. At the time of sampling, all cohort members were nominally healthy, though unrecorded immune exposures were likely present. The donor was CMV seropositive and belonged to the group of 250 to 350 seropositive cohort members. Each donor provided a peripheral blood sample, and peripheral blood mononuclear cells were used for TCR beta sequencing. The Qiagen DNeasy Blood Extraction Kit was used to extract genomic DNA from the blood cell samples. Libraries were built with the immunoSEQ multiplex PCR assay. A mixture of 60 forward primers for TCR Vbeta segments and 13 reverse primers for TCR Jbeta segments was used in the multiplex PCR. A multiplex PCR assay on genomic DNA amplified the CDR3 region of rearranged TCR beta genes. The Illumina HiSeq System was used to sequence the amplified TCR beta libraries as 87-base-pair reads. As for the original processing: A later analysis tallied tens of millions of unique TCR beta chains across the 666 repertoires, and around 10 million of those chains were shared by two or more donors. To remove PCR and sequencing errors, raw reads were error-corrected and collapsed into unique sequences using a nearest-neighbor algorithm that merged closely related sequences. To assign V, D and J gene segments, CDR3 sequences were aligned to IMGT reference sequences. For a sequence to be retained, a match of at least six nucleotides was required to both a V gene segment and a J gene segment. Rearrangements were called productive when the CDR3 lacked stop codons and stayed in frame with V and J; all others were non-productive. CDR3 was defined by IMGT convention, running from the second conserved V-encoded cysteine to the conserved J-encoded phenylalanine. In an earlier analysis of around 600 of the donors, sequences lacking an unambiguous match to a single V gene segment were excluded. In an earlier analysis of roughly 500 of the donors, V segments were called functional above 56.7% productive rearrangements and were called segregating when the between-donor standard deviation exceeded 5%. A statistical classification framework was developed to diagnose cytomegalovirus status using the catalog of TCR beta chain sequences. V and J gene assignment, in a later analysis, came from comparing TCR nucleotide sequences with IMGT/GENE-DB human TR gene sequences. A later analysis assigned CDR3 sequences and most-parsimonious VDJ recombination scenarios with the TCRdist pipeline. In a later analysis, every TCR beta chain was defined by the combination of its CDR3 amino acid sequence and its V-gene family, and reads without a unique V-gene family were dropped. A later analysis removed 592 highly shared, low-generation-probability nucleotide sequences to deal with suspected cross-contamination and a sequencing artifact. A later analysis calculated a clonal expansion index for each public chain from normalized within-repertoire ranks of inferred template counts. In a later analysis, generation probabilities were computed using a VDJ recombination model fitted to out-of-frame rearrangements, and the results were checked against IGoR. In a later analysis, hypergeometric tests were used to score TCR-TCR, TCR-HLA and TCR-CMV co-occurrence, with a repertoire-size bias correction applied to TCR pairs. False discovery rates were estimated in a later analysis by permuting HLA or CMV assignments 20 times. In a later analysis, co-occurring TCRs were grouped using DBSCAN, and TCRdist sequence similarity was added for clustering within HLA-allele-positive subsets. Repertoires with fewer than 30,000 or more than 120,000 public chains, plus five repertoires with anomalous nucleotide sharing, were excluded from co-occurrence clustering. TCRdb re-hosts the immuneACCESS table, in-frame sequences only. Its copies lack some clones; in the studies checked, an unresolved V gene accounts for under half of them, and the cause for the rest is not known. V, J and clone size are those of that table, while D and trimming were read from the DNA. This sample lists about 140,000 clones; roughly 80% were detected once. The leading ten clones occupy 6.8% of the sample.

The chain is made from TRBV27 and TRBJ2-5; TRBD2 agrees with 7 junctional bases. Matching the DNA end better, TRBJ2-7 makes the J call doubtful. This clonotype was obtained from a man aged 35-49 years in good health and CMV-seropositive. Sample: PBMCs. This receptor carries the CDR3 CASSLKGTGGYEQYF. The DNA sequence reads TGTGCCAGCAGTTTAAAGGGGACGGGGGGCTACGAGCAGTACTTC.